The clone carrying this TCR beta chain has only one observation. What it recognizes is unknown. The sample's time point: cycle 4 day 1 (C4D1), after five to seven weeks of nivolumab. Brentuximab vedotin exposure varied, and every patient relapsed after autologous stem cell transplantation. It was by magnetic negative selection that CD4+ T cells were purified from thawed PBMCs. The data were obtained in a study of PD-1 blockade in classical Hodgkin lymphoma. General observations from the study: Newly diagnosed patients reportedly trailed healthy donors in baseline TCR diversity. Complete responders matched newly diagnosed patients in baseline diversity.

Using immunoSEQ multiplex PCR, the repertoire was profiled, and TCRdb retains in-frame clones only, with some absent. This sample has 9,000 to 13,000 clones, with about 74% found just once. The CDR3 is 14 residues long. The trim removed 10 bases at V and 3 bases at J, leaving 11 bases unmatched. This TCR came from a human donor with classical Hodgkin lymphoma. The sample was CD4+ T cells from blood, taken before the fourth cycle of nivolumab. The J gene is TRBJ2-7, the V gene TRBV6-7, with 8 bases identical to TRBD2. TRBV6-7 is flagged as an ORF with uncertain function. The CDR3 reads CATIEERENYEQYF. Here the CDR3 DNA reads TGTGCCACCATTGAAGAGCGGGAGAACTACGAGCAGTACTTC.